This TCR beta chain was found in a study of blood T cell repertoires in COVID-19. Study at large: COVID-19 samples collected from the United States, Italy and Spain covered acute and convalescent phases. T cells, B-cell-depleted T cells, or PBMCs provided the cDNA or gDNA that served as material.

How the authors handled the data: It was from reference gene primer amplification that nucleated cell counts were estimated. Profiled with immunoSEQ multiplex PCR; TCRdb holds only in-frame clones, not every one. Clonal size and the V and J genes are those of that table, whereas D and trimming came from the DNA. The sample lists about 200,000 clones; about 89% were seen once. The germline gives CDR1 SEHNR, CDR2 FQNEAQ (reference sequence). The V and J ends lost 6 bases and 9 bases, in that order; junction bases with no gene match: 7. The CDR3 totals 13 residues. This sequence originates from a man in his 60s who had recovered from COVID-19. The chain employs TRBV7-9 and TRBJ2-1, with TRBD1 matching over 8 bases. Sequenced: peripheral blood. For the CDR3, the DNA is TGTGCCAGCAGACGCAGGGGGCCGGGTGAGCAGTTCTTC. Translating gives CASRRRGPGEQFF.